The 25 T cell receptor beta chains below come from one sample, sequenced in a study of blood T cell repertoires in COVID-19. The data were produced by immunoSEQ multiplex PCR, yet TCRdb's version contains in-frame clones alone and is incomplete. This table holds 120,000 or so clones, 75% to 80% found once. Sequenced material: peripheral blood. The receptors shown here come from a woman older than 75 with active or convalescent COVID-19.

The chain has TRBV5-1 and TRBJ2-1; tentatively, D is TRBD2 (6 bases). CDR3 length: 15 residues. CDR1 and CDR2 (germline): SGHRS, YFSETQ. V shed 1 base and J shed 9 bases, with 17 bases lying between them. The CDR3, as DNA: TGCGCCAGCAGCTTGACGGGGACGACCGGGAGTGAGCAGTTCTTC. Amino acid sequence: CASSLTGTTGSEQFF.

This rearrangement joins TRBV30 to TRBJ2-4; tentatively, D is TRBD2 (6 bases). From germline, CDR1 is GTSNPN and CDR2 SVGIG (reference sequence). The CDR3 length is 12 residues. Between the trimmed V and J ends, which lost 5 bases and 7 bases, there was a span of 12 bases. CDR3 region: CAWSTGVNIQYF. As DNA, the CDR3 is TGTGCCTGGTCTACGGGAGTGAACATTCAGTACTTC.

This clone has only a few counts. The rearrangement joins TRBV18 to TRBJ1-4; D unresolved. CDR3 length equals 15 residues. Germline V gene data show CDR1 as KGHSH and CDR2 as LQKENI. Trimming cost V 2 bases and J 0 bases, with 7 bases left between them. The CDR3 loop reads CASSPSLSTNEKLFF. The DNA of the CDR3 is TGTGCCAGCTCACCATCCCTCTCAACTAATGAAAAACTGTTTTTT.

The chain joins TRBV10-3 to TRBJ1-1; weak D call: TRBD1 (6 bases). In germline, CDR1 is ENHRY, CDR2 SYGVKD. The CDR3 has 17 amino acids. The V gene lost 4 bases and the J gene lost 1 base, with 19 bases spanning the gap. The CDR3 sequence: CAISVAFRDTRNTEAFF. CDR3 nucleotides: TGTGCCATCAGTGTCGCATTCCGGGACACCAGGAACACTGAAGCTTTCTTT.

The chain employs TRBV27 and TRBJ2-5; TRBD1 is a possible D gene (6 bases). CDR3 size: 14 residues. The V end was cut by 5 bases, the J end by 1 base, with 11 bases between. The germline V gene encodes CDR1 MNHEY and CDR2 SMNVEV (reference sequence). The CDR3 bases are TGTGCCAGCAGTCCGGACAGATTCCAAGAGACCCAGTACTTC. This encodes CASSPDRFQETQYF.

The rearrangement uses TRBV6-5 and TRBJ2-2, with a possible D match to TRBD2 (6 bases). The CDR3 has 13 amino acids. Trimming took off 8 bases at V and 5 bases at J, with 12 bases between the two ends. Germline CDR1 reads MNHEY; CDR2 reads SVGAGI. The CDR3 bases are TGTGCCAGCCGGCGCGCGGGGACCGGGGAGCTGTTTTTT. It translates to CASRRAGTGELFF.

V gene TRBV30 combines with J gene TRBJ2-7; 9 nucleotides line up with TRBD1. The CDR3 is made up of 14 amino acids. CDR1 is GTSNPN, CDR2 SVGIG, per germline (reference sequence). V shed 4 bases, J shed 3 bases, and the junction held 7 bases outside the gene matches. The DNA of the CDR3 is TGTGCCTGGACCGACAGGGGGTATAGCTACGAGCAGTACTTC. It codes for CAWTDRGYSYEQYF.

The chain uses TRBV2 and TRBJ2-3, with 10 bases lining up with TRBD2. The CDR3 has 15 residues. Per germline, CDR1 SNHLY and CDR2 FYNNEI. Trimming at V came to 2 bases and at J to 6 bases, leaving 5 bases not matched to a gene. CDR3: CASSELAGVQDTQYF. In nucleotides, the CDR3 is TGTGCCAGCAGTGAACTAGCGGGAGTGCAGGATACGCAGTATTTT. Full variable domain (missing parts from reference TRBV2 and TRBJ2-3): EPEVTQTPSHQVTQMGQEVILRCVPISNHLYFYWYRQILGQKVEFLVSFYNNEISEKSEIFDDQFSVERPDGSNFTLKIRSTKLEDSAMYFCASSELAGVQDTQYFGPGTRLTVL.

The V and J genes are TRBV6-2 or TRBV6-3 and TRBJ2-7; 8 nucleotides line up with TRBD2. CDR1 is MNHEY, CDR2 SVGEGT, per germline. The length of the CDR3 is 16 residues. With 4 bases clipped from V and 2 bases from J, the junction kept 10 bases outside the gene matches. DNA for the CDR3: TGTGCCAGCAGTTCATCAACCGGGACTAGAGCCTACGAGCAGTACTTC. Its protein product is CASSSSTGTRAYEQYF.

The chain uses TRBV19 and TRBJ2-7, with TRBD1 matching 8 bases. CDR3 length: 16 residues. J gave up 1 base and V 8 bases, and 13 bases lay outside the gene matches. In germline, CDR1 is LNHDA, CDR2 SQIVND (reference sequence). In DNA form, the CDR3 reads TGTGCCAGTCGGCCAGGGGGCCTCGGCTTTTCCTACGAGCAGTACTTC. It specifies CASRPGGLGFSYEQYF.

This rearrangement joins TRBV13 to TRBJ1-1; TRBD1 is a possible D gene (6 bases). The CDR3 length is 14 residues. CDR1 is PRHDT and CDR2 is FYEKMQ in the germline V gene (reference sequence). V was pared by 10 bases and J by 4 bases, with 19 bases between. The CDR3 loop reads CATCHKGGCTEAFF. Here the CDR3 DNA reads TGTGCCACCTGTCACAAGGGGGGGTGCACTGAAGCTTTCTTT.

The chain is built from TRBV18 and TRBJ2-1; 8 bases are a match to TRBD1. Germline CDR1 and CDR2: KGHSH and LQKENI. J gave up 10 bases and V 3 bases, and 11 bases lay outside the gene matches. The CDR3 spans 15 residues. The CDR3: CASSPRQGADREQFF. The CDR3 DNA follows: TGTGCCAGCTCACCGAGGCAGGGGGCGGATAGAGAGCAGTTCTTC. Together with reference TRBV18 and TRBJ2-1, the CDR3 gives the full variable domain: NAGVMQNPRHLVRRRGQEARLRCSPMKGHSHVYWYRQLPEEGLKFMVYLQKENIIDESGMPKERFSAEFPKEGPSILRIQQVVRGDSAAYFCASSPRQGADREQFFGPGTRLTVL.

The V and J genes are TRBV5-1 and TRBJ2-1; TRBD2 aligns across 13 bases. The CDR3 covers 19 residues. Unmatched junction bases numbered 12, after V lost 6 bases and J lost 0 bases. Germline CDR1 SGHRS, CDR2 YFSETQ. The CDR3 protein is CASTPARTSGGSSYNEQFF. The CDR3, as DNA: TGCGCCAGCACCCCCGCTAGGACTAGCGGGGGTAGCTCCTACAATGAGCAGTTCTTC.

This chain uses TRBV5-4 with TRBJ2-5, with 9 bases that match TRBD2. CDR3 length: 19 residues. J lost 5 bases, V lost 4 bases, and 21 bases had no gene match. Germline loops: CDR1 SGHNT, CDR2 YYREEE (reference sequence). DNA of the CDR3: TGTGCCAGCAGCAGACGTGCCGCGGGAGGGCTCTGGGACTACGAGACCCAGTACTTC. Encoded protein: CASSRRAAGGLWDYETQYF.

V is TRBV3-1 (or the pseudogene TRBV3-2) and J is TRBJ1-4; D gene uncertain. Germline V gene lookup returns CDR1 LGHDT and CDR2 YNNKEL (reference sequence). V was trimmed by 4 bases and J by 5 bases, leaving 14 bases between them. This CDR3 spans 15 amino acids. This CDR3 reads CASSPQQNLNEKLFF. The DNA of the CDR3 is TGTGCCAGCAGCCCTCAACAGAATCTAAATGAAAAACTGTTTTTT.

With regard to this clone: One junction end disagrees with the germline gene, perhaps due to a read error. The chain joins TRBV5-6 to TRBJ1-1; tentative D call: TRBD1 (6 bases). Germline-derived CDR1 and CDR2 are SGHDT and YYEEEE. The CDR3 has 12 residues. The CDR3, as DNA: TGTGCCAGCAGCTTGGATGTCGGGGGGGCGCAATTT. This translates into CASSLDVGGAQF.

This clone was observed a few times. The chain joins TRBV10-3 to TRBJ1-2; 9 bases are a match to TRBD1. The trim removed 8 bases at V and 8 bases at J, leaving 9 bases unmatched. The CDR3 is made up of 13 amino acids. The germline V gene encodes CDR1 ENHRY and CDR2 SYGVKD. As DNA, the CDR3 is TGTGCCATCGCCGGGACAGGGCATGGGGGCTACACCTTC. Its translation is CAIAGTGHGGYTF.

V and J are TRBV7-8 and TRBJ2-1; 7 bases are shared with TRBD2. With 5 bases clipped from V and 2 bases from J, the junction kept 12 bases outside the gene matches. This CDR3 spans 17 amino acids. The V gene's germline CDR1 is SGHVS and CDR2 FQNEAQ. Written as DNA, the CDR3 is TGTGCCAGCAGCCCGCGCACGGGCGGGAGAACCTACAATGAGCAGTTCTTC. Translated: CASSPRTGGRTYNEQFF.

CDR3 residues: CASSLRGFGYTF. The CDR3 region has the DNA TGTGCCAGCAGCTTAAGAGGGTTTGGCTACACCTTC. The chain combines TRBV11-2 with TRBJ1-2; no clear D. The ends were cut back, 2 bases at V and 7 bases at J, with 8 bases in the middle. The CDR3 sequence is 12 residues long. CDR1 and CDR2 from the germline V gene are SGHAT and FQNNGV.

The rearrangement uses TRBV2 and TRBJ2-5; D remains ambiguous. The CDR3 consists of 18 residues. The germline gives CDR1 SNHLY, CDR2 FYNNEI. Deletions cut 4 bases from V and 0 bases from J, with 21 bases between. The CDR3 coding sequence is TGTGCCAGCAGTGGGGCGATCGACACCATAGTATACCAAGAGACCCAGTACTTC. This encodes CASSGAIDTIVYQETQYF. The variable domain in full, with the rest retrieved from reference TRBV2 and TRBJ2-5, is EPEVTQTPSHQVTQMGQEVILRCVPISNHLYFYWYRQILGQKVEFLVSFYNNEISEKSEIFDDQFSVERPDGSNFTLKIRSTKLEDSAMYFCASSGAIDTIVYQETQYFGPGTRLLVL.

The chain couples TRBV11-2 to TRBJ1-4, with D perhaps TRBD1 (5 bases). In germline, CDR1 is SGHAT, CDR2 FQNNGV. The CDR3 runs 13 residues. With 1 base removed from V and 6 bases from J, the gap between germline ends came to 6 bases. The CDR3: CASSLVRDEKLFF. Written as DNA, the CDR3 is TGTGCCAGCAGCTTAGTCAGGGATGAAAAACTGTTTTTT. The whole variable domain, filled in from reference TRBV11-2 and TRBJ1-4, reads EAGVAQSPRYKIIEKRQSVAFWCNPISGHATLYWYQQILGQGPKLLIQFQNNGVVDDSQLPKDRFSAERLKGVDSTLKIQPAKLEDSAVYLCASSLVRDEKLFFGSGTQLSVL.

The V and J genes are TRBV2 and TRBJ2-7; D ambiguous. The V and J ends lost 3 bases and 3 bases respectively, with 12 bases between them. Germline CDR1 is SNHLY and CDR2 is FYNNEI. The CDR3 extends over 14 amino acids. The chain's CDR3 is CASSEFPSSYEQYF. The CDR3 nucleotides are TGTGCCAGCAGTGAGTTTCCGTCCAGCTACGAGCAGTACTTC.

CDR3 in DNA: TGTGCCAGCAGCGACACGCCCCAGCGGGGGCCATACGAGCAGTACTTC. As protein: CASSDTPQRGPYEQYF. V and J are TRBV5-6 and TRBJ2-7; TRBD2 matches 8 bases. V lost 4 bases and J lost 4; bases outside the gene matches: 13. This CDR3 spans 16 amino acids. Per germline, CDR1 SGHDT and CDR2 YYEEEE.

This chain uses TRBV5-6 with TRBJ2-3; the D is unclear. CDR1 and CDR2 (germline): SGHDT, YYEEEE. The CDR3 loop spans 12 amino acids. V shed 4 bases and J shed 4 bases, with 7 bases lying between them. The DNA of the CDR3 is TGTGCCAGCAGCCCCCATGCAGATACGCAGTATTTT. It yields the protein CASSPHADTQYF.

This clone showed up just once. The chain carries TRBV2 and TRBJ2-7, with 7 bases aligning to TRBD1. Losses at the gene ends were 3 bases for V and 5 bases for J; bases not matched to a gene: 7. This CDR3 has 14 amino acids. Germline assignment: CDR1 SNHLY and CDR2 FYNNEI. As DNA, the CDR3 is TGTGCCAGCAGTGAGGTTGTCAGGGGGAACGAGCAGTACTTC. Translated: CASSEVVRGNEQYF.